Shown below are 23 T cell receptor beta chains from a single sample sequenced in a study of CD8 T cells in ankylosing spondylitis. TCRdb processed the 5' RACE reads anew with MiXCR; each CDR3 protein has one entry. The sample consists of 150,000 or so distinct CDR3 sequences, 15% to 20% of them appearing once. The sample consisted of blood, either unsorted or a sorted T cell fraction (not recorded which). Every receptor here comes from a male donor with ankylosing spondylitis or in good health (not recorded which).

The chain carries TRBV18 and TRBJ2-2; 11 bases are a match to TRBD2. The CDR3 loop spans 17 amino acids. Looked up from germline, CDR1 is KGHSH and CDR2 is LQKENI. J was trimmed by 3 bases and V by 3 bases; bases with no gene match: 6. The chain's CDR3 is CASSPTLAGEHTGELFF. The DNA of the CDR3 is TGTGCCAGCTCACCCACACTAGCGGGAGAACACACCGGGGAGCTGTTTTTT. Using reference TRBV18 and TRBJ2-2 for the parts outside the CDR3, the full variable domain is NAGVMQNPRHLVRRRGQEARLRCSPMKGHSHVYWYRQLPEEGLKFMVYLQKENIIDESGMPKERFSAEFPKEGPSILRIQQVVRGDSAAYFCASSPTLAGEHTGELFFGEGSRLTVL.

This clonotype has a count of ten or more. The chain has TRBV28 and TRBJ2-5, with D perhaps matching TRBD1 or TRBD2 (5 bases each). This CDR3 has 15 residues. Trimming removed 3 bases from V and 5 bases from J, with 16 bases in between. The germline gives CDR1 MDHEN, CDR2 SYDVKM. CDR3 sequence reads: CASSFLGTGEETQYF. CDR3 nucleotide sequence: TGTGCCAGCAGTTTCCTCGGGACCGGAGAGGAGACCCAGTACTTC.

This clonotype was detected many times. The CDR3 region has the DNA TGTGCCACCAGTGACCGCCGGGACATTAATCAGCCCCAGCATTTT. Its protein is CATSDRRDINQPQHF. This rearrangement joins TRBV24-1 to TRBJ1-5; D perhaps matches TRBD1 (6 bases). Trimming shortened V by 4 bases and J by 4 bases, and 13 bases separated the two germline ends. Germline V gene data show CDR1 as KGHDR and CDR2 as SFDVKD. The CDR3 sequence is 15 residues long.

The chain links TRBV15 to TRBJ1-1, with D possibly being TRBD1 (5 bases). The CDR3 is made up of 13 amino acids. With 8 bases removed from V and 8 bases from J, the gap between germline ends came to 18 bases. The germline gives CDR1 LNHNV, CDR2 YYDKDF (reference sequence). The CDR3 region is CATASRELGEAFF. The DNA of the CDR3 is TGTGCCACCGCGAGCAGGGAGTTGGGGGAAGCTTTCTTT. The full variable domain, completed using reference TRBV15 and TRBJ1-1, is DAMVIQNPRYQVTQFGKPVTLSCSQTLNHNVMYWYQQKSSQAPKLLFHYYDKDFNNEADTPDNFQSRRPNTSFCFLDIRSPGLGDTAMYLCATASRELGEAFFGQGTRLTVV.

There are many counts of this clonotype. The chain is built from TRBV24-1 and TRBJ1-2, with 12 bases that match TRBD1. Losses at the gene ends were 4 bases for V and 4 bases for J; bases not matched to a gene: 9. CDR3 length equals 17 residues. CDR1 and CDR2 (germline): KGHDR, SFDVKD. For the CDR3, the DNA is TGTGCCACCAGTGACCCCGCCGGGACAGGGGGCGGCTATGGCTACACCTTC. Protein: CATSDPAGTGGGYGYTF.

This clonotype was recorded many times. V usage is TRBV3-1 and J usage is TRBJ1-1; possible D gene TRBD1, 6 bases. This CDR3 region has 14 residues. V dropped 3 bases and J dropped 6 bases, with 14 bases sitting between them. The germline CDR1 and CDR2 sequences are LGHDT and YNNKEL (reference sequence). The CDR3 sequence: CASSHGNRAAEAFF. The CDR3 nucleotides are TGTGCCAGCAGCCACGGCAACAGGGCGGCTGAAGCTTTCTTT.

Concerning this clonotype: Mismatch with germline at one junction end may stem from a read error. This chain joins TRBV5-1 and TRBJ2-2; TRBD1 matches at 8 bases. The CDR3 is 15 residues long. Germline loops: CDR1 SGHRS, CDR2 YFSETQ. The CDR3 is CASSSQGGLAGALFF. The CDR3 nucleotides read TGCGCCAGCAGCTCACAGGGGGGTTTGGCCGGGGCGCTGTTTTTT. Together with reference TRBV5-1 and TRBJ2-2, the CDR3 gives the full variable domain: KAGVTQTPRYLIKTRGQQVTLSCSPISGHRSVSWYQQTPGQGLQFLFEYFSETQRNKGNFPGRFSGRQFSNSRSEMNVSTLELGDSALYLCASSSQGGLAGALFFGEGSRLTVL.

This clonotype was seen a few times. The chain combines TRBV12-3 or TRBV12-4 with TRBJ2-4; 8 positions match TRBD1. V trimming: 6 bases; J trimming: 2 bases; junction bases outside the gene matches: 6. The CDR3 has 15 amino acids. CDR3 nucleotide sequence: TGTGCCAGCAGCCGAAGGACAGGGTCCAAAAACATTCAGTACTTC. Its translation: CASSRRTGSKNIQYF.

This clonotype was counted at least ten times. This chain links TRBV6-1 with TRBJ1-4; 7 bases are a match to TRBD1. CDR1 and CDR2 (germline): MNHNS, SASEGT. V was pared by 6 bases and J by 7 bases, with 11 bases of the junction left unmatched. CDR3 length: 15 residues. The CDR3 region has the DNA TGTGCCAGCAGACCCGAAGACAGGGCGGGTGAAAAACTGTTTTTT. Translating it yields CASRPEDRAGEKLFF.

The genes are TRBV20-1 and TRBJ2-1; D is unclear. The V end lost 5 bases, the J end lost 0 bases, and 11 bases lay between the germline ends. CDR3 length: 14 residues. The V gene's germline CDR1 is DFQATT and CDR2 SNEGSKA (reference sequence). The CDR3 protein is CSAPGLRSYNEQFF. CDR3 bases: TGCAGTGCTCCGGGCCTCCGCTCCTACAATGAGCAGTTCTTC.

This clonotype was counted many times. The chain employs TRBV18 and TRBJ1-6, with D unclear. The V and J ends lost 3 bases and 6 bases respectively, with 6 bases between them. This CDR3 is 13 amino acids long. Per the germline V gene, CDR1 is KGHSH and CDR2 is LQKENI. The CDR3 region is CASSPDRNSPLHF. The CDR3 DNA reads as TGTGCCAGCTCACCGGACCGTAATTCACCCCTCCACTTT.

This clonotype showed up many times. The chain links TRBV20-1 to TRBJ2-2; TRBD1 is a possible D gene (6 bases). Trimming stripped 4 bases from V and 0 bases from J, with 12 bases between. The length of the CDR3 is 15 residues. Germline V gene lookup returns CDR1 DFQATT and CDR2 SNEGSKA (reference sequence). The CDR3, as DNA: TGCAGTGCTACTGACAGGACCCCGAACACCGGGGAGCTGTTTTTT. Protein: CSATDRTPNTGELFF.

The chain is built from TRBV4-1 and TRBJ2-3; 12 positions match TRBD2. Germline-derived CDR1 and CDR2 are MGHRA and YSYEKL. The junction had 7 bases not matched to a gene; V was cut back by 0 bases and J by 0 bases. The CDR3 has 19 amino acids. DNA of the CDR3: TGCGCCAGCAGCCAAGATCAAGGACTAGCGGGGAAGAGCACAGATACGCAGTATTTT. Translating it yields CASSQDQGLAGKSTDTQYF.

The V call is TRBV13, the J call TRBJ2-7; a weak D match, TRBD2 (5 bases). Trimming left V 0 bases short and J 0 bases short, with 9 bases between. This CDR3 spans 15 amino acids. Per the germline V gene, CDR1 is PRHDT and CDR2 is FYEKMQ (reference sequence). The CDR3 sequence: CASSLGPGSSYEQYF. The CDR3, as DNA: TGTGCCAGCAGCTTAGGTCCTGGGAGCTCCTACGAGCAGTACTTC.

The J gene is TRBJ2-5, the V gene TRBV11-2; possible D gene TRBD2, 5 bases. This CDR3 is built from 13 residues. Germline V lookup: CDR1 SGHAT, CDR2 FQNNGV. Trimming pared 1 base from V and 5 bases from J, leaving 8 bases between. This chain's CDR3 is CASSLGERETQYF. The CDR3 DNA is TGTGCCAGCAGCTTAGGAGAGCGGGAGACCCAGTACTTC.

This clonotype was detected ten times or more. CDR3 sequence (DNA): TGTGCCACCAGTGATGCAACGACAGTGGCCCCCAGGGAGCTGTTTTTT. Amino acids: CATSDATTVAPRELFF. This chain joins TRBV24-1 and TRBJ2-2; TRBD1 might be the D (5 bases). The CDR3 is made up of 16 amino acids. Germline V lookup: CDR1 KGHDR, CDR2 SFDVKD. Deletions cut 3 bases from V and 9 bases from J, with 19 bases between.

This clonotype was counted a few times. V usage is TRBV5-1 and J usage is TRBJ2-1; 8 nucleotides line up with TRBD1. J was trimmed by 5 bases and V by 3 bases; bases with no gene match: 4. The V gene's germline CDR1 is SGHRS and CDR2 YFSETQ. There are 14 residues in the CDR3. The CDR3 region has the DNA TGCGCCAGCAGCTGGGGACAGGAGAACAATGAGCAGTTCTTC. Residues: CASSWGQENNEQFF.

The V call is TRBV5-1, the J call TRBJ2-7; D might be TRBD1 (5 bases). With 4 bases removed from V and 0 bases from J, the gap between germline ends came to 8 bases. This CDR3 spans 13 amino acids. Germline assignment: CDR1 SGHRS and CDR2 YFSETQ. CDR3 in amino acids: CASSPTDSYEQYF. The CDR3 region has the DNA TGCGCCAGCAGCCCGACAGACTCCTACGAGCAGTACTTC.

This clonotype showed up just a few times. The CDR3 nucleotides read TGCGCCAGCAGCTTTGGACTAGCGGAAGAGACCCAGTACTTC. The encoded protein is CASSFGLAEETQYF. This chain links TRBV5-1 with TRBJ2-5; 10 positions match TRBD2. This CDR3 has 14 amino acids. CDR1 and CDR2 (germline): SGHRS, YFSETQ. V was clipped by 2 bases and J by 3 bases; unmatched bases: 1.

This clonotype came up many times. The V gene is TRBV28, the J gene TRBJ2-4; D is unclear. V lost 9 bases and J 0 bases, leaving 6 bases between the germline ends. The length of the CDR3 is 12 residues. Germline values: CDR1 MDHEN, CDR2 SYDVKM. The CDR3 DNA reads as TGTGCCAGTGCCTTAGCCAAAAACATTCAGTACTTC. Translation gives CASALAKNIQYF.

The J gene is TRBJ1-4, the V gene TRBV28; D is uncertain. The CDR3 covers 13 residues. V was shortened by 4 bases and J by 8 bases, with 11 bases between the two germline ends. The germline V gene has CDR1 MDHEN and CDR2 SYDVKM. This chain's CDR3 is CASSSDVREKLFF. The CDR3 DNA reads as TGTGCCAGCAGTTCGGACGTCCGGGAAAAACTGTTTTTT.

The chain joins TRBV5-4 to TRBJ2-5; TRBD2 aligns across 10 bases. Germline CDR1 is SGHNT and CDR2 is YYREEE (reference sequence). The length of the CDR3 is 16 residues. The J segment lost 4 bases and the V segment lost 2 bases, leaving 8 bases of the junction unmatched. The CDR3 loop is CASSLPASGRRETQYF. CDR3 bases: TGTGCCAGCAGCTTACCAGCTAGCGGGAGAAGAGAGACCCAGTACTTC.

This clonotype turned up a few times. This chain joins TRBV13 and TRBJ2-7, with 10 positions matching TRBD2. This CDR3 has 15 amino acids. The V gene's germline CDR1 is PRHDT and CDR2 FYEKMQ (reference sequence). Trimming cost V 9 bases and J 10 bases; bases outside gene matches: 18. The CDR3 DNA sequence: TGTGCCAGTAGCCCTCCCGGGACTAGCGCAATTCCTCAGTACTTC. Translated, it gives CASSPPGTSAIPQYF.